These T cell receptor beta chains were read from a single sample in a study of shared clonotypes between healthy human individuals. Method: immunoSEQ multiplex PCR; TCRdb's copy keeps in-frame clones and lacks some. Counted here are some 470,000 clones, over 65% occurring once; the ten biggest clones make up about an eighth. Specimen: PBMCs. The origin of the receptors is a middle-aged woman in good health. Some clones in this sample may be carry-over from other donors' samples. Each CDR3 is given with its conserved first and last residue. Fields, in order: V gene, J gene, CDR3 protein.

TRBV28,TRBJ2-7,CASSLGSYEQYF
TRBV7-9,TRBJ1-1,CASTRTENTEAFF
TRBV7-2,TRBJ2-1,CASSLWGQASDEQFF
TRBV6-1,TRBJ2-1,CASSKTGTLYNEQFF
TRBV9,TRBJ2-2,CASSPRGTGELFF
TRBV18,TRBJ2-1,CASSPTRGEQFF
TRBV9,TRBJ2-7,CASSVAASGTYEQYF
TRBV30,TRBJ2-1,CAWSPWTSGVRNEQFF
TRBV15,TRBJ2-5,CATSRDPGAQETQYF
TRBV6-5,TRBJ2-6,CASSYVSSGANVLTF
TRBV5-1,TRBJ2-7,CASSLYQRERDEQYF
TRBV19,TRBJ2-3,CASLQQGREDTQYF
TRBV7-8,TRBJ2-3,CASSLGRRLSVSGTSTDTQYF
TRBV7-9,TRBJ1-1,CASSLRGQLNTEAFF
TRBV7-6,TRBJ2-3,CASSLGVRSTDTQYF
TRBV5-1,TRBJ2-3,CASSLDNSAPDTQYF